The 14 T cell receptor beta chains given below trace back to one sample, sequenced in a study of T cells after yellow fever vaccination. Each CDR3 protein gets one entry after TCRdb re-called the 5' RACE reads with MiXCR. The sample has approximately 110,000 distinct CDR3 sequences, around 8.6% seen once. Source: CD8+ T cells sorted from PBMCs, taken 45 days after the yellow fever booster vaccination. The receptors originated from a man in his thirties or forties who received the YFV17D yellow fever vaccine.

The sample holds many counts of this clonotype. CDR3 residues: CSVRDRSSYEQYF. As DNA, the CDR3 is TGCAGCGTGAGGGACAGGTCCTCCTACGAGCAGTACTTC. The chain joins TRBV29-1 to TRBJ2-7, with TRBD1 matching over 8 bases. With V trimmed by 6 bases and J by 0 bases, 4 bases remained unmatched. Germline lookup yields CDR1 SQVTM and CDR2 ANQGSEA. The CDR3 spans 13 residues.

Comments on this clonotype: This could be a read error, since a much larger clone is one nucleotide away. The V call is TRBV12-3 or TRBV12-4, the J call TRBJ2-5; D not certain. V was clipped by 4 bases and J by 1 base, with 7 bases between them. The CDR3 is 13 residues long. The CDR3 here is CASSSEAQETQYF. The CDR3 DNA is TGTGCCAGCAGTTCAGAGGCCCAAGAGACCCAGTACTTC.

On this clonotype: A much larger clone sits a single nucleotide away, making a read error possible. The V gene is TRBV27, the J gene TRBJ2-7; D tentatively fits TRBD1 or TRBD2 (5 bases each). CDR1 MNHEY and CDR2 SMNVEV come from the germline V gene (reference sequence). The CDR3 totals 11 residues. The CDR3 reads CAVGTSYKQYF. CDR3 bases: TGTGCCGTTGGGACGTCCTACAAGCAGTACTTC.

At least ten counts were recorded for this clonotype. The chain's CDR3 is CSVEAVTGEYEQYF. CDR3 bases: TGCAGCGTTGAGGCCGTGACAGGGGAGTACGAGCAGTACTTC. The chain joins TRBV29-1 to TRBJ2-7; 8 positions match TRBD1. The CDR3 totals 14 residues. V gave up 3 bases and J gave up 4 bases; unmatched junction bases: 8. Germline CDR1 is SQVTM and CDR2 is ANQGSEA.

This clonotype was seen a handful of times. This chain joins TRBV12-5 and TRBJ1-2, with a possible D match to TRBD1 (5 bases). Trimming removed 0 bases at V and 5 bases at J, with 16 bases between. The germline V gene encodes CDR1 LGHNT and CDR2 FRNRAP. The CDR3 contains 16 residues. The CDR3 bases are TGTGCTAGTGGTTTGGTAGGGACCCTCGAGGGGTATGGCTACACCTTC. Translation gives CASGLVGTLEGYGYTF.

This clonotype was observed many times. The chain carries TRBV27 and TRBJ2-7, with 9 bases that match TRBD1. Germline V lookup: CDR1 MNHEY, CDR2 SMNVEV (reference sequence). The CDR3 runs to 13 residues. V was clipped by 3 bases and J by 6 bases; unmatched bases: 3. The DNA for the CDR3 is TGTGCCAGCAGTTTGAGACAGGGGGTCGAGCAGTACTTC. Protein: CASSLRQGVEQYF.

In its sample, this clonotype was seen many times. The chain is built from TRBV28 and TRBJ2-3; D possibly corresponds to TRBD2 (5 bases). CDR1 is MDHEN and CDR2 is SYDVKM in the germline V gene. Trimming stripped 3 bases from V and 4 bases from J, with 11 bases between. This CDR3 has 14 amino acids. CDR3 amino acids: CASSFLRGADTQYF. The CDR3 coding sequence is TGTGCCAGCAGTTTCCTCCGGGGAGCAGATACGCAGTATTTT.

CDR3 nucleotides: TGTGCCAGCAGTTTAAGAGGGTTAGGGATTCGGGAAAAACTGTTTTTT. The encoded protein is CASSLRGLGIREKLFF. This rearrangement joins TRBV27 to TRBJ1-4; no reliable D call. Germline-derived CDR1 and CDR2 are MNHEY and SMNVEV (reference sequence). V was trimmed by 2 bases and J by 8 bases, leaving 18 bases between them. This CDR3 is built from 16 residues.

This clonotype occurred a few times. This chain's CDR3 is CAWSVPPYKVHNEQFF. The DNA of the CDR3 is TGTGCCTGGAGTGTACCCCCTTATAAGGTCCATAATGAGCAGTTCTTC. This rearrangement joins TRBV30 to TRBJ2-1; D unresolved. This CDR3 is 16 amino acids long. Germline V lookup: CDR1 GTSNPN, CDR2 SVGIG (reference sequence). With 0 bases removed from V and 7 bases from J, the gap between germline ends came to 19 bases.

This clonotype appeared many times. The chain recombines TRBV29-1 with TRBJ2-5; 7 bases map to TRBD2. The CDR3 is made up of 15 amino acids. V was pared by 1 base and J by 3 bases, with 8 bases of the junction left unmatched. The V gene's germline CDR1 is SQVTM and CDR2 ANQGSEA. CDR3 amino acids: CSVEGLSGVEETQYF. CDR3 coding DNA: TGCAGCGTTGAAGGGCTAAGCGGGGTAGAAGAGACCCAGTACTTC.

This clonotype occurred many times. The chain links TRBV27 to TRBJ2-7; 9 positions match TRBD1. The CDR3 spans 13 residues. From germline, CDR1 is MNHEY and CDR2 SMNVEV (reference sequence). Trimming removed 6 bases from V and 4 bases from J; junction bases left unmatched: 4. The CDR3 coding sequence is TGTGCCAGCAGACGGGACAGGGTTTACGAGCAGTACTTC. This encodes CASRRDRVYEQYF.

The chain uses TRBV27 and TRBJ2-5, with D uncertain. The CDR3 totals 13 residues. The V and J ends lost 2 bases and 4 bases respectively, with 8 bases between them. From germline, CDR1 is MNHEY and CDR2 SMNVEV (reference sequence). CDR3 DNA sequence: TGTGCCAGCAGTTTAATAGATCGAGAGACCCAGTACTTC. Its protein is CASSLIDRETQYF.

Details on this clonotype: A much larger clone differs from this one at a single base, so this may be a read error. This chain links TRBV7-2 with TRBJ1-4; D may be TRBD1 (5 bases). CDR3 length: 14 amino acids. Trimming took 0 bases from V and 7 from J, leaving 9 bases between them. The germline CDR1 and CDR2 sequences are SGHTA and FQGNSA. The CDR3 nucleotides are TGTGCCAGCAGCTTAGCAGGGGTTTTTGAAAAACTGTTTTTT. Amino acid sequence: CASSLAGVFEKLFF.

This clonotype was picked up many times. The CDR3 nucleotides read TGTGCCAGCAGCATAGGGACAGAAGGCTTTTACGAGCAGTACTTC. It is translated as CASSIGTEGFYEQYF. The chain is built from TRBV5-6 and TRBJ2-7; TRBD1 aligns across 7 bases. CDR3 length: 15 amino acids. J gave up 4 bases and V 4 bases, and 11 bases lay outside the gene matches. CDR1 is SGHDT and CDR2 is YYEEEE in the germline V gene.